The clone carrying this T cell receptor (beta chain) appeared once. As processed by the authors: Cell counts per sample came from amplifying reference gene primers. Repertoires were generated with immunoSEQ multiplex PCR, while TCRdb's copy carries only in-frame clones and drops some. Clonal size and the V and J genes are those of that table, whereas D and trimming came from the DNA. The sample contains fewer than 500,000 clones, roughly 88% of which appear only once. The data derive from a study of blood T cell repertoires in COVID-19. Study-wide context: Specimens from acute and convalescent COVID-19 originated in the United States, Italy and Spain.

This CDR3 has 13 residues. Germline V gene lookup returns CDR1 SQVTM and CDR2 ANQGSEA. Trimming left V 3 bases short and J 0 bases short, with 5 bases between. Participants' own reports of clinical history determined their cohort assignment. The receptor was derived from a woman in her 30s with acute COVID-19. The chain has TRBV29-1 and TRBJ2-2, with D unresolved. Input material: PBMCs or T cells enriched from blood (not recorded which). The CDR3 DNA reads TGCAGCGTTGACGTATCGAACACCGGGGAGCTGTTTTTT. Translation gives CSVDVSNTGELFF.